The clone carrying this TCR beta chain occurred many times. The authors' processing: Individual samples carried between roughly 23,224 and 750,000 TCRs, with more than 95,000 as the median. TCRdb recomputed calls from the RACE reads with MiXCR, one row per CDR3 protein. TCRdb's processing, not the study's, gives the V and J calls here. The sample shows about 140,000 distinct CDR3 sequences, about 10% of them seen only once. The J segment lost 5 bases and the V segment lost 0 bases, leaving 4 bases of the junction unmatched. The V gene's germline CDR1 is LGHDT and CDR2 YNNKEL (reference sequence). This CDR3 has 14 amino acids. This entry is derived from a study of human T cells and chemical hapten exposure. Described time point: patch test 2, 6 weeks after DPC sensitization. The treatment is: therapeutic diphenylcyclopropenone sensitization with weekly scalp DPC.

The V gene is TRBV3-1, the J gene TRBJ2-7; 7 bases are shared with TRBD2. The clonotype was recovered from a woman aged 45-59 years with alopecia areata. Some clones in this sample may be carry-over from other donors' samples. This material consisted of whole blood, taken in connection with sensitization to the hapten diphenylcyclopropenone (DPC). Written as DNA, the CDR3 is TGTGCCAGCAGCCAAGAAGCGGGAAGACACGAGCAGTACTTC. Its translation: CASSQEAGRHEQYF.